The 28 T cell receptor beta chains in this list originate from one sample, sequenced in a study of monozygotic twins with inflammatory bowel disease. With the 5' RACE reads reprocessed, TCRdb shows one record per CDR3 protein and no DNA. This sample contains approximately 400,000 distinct CDR3 sequences. The specimen sequenced was blood. These receptors came from a human donor with ulcerative colitis or Crohn's disease, or a healthy co-twin of an affected twin (not recorded which).

The chain recombines TRBV5-1 with TRBJ1-1; TCRdb reports TRBD1, a call that lacks DNA to check it against. This CDR3 region has 15 residues. Germline loops: CDR1 SGHRS, CDR2 YFSETQ. The chain's CDR3 is CASSLETGAGTEAFF.

This chain uses TRBV18 with TRBJ2-7. Germline lookup yields CDR1 KGHSH and CDR2 LQKENI. This CDR3 has 14 amino acids. The CDR3 spells CASSPTGGRYEQYF.

The V call is TRBV20-1, the J call TRBJ1-1; lacking DNA, the TRBD1 call made by TCRdb goes unchecked. Germline V gene sequence: CDR1 DFQATT, CDR2 SNEGSKA (reference sequence). There are 16 residues in the CDR3. This chain's CDR3 is CSAPSRGRMGGAEAFF.

This chain connects TRBV5-1 to TRBJ2-3; the TRBD1 assignment by TCRdb is unverifiable without DNA. The CDR3 runs to 16 residues. Germline V gene data show CDR1 as SGHRS and CDR2 as YFSETQ. The CDR3 region is CASSHRDSTFTDTQYF.

This rearrangement joins TRBV25-1 to TRBJ2-1; the D gene TCRdb calls, TRBD1, cannot be checked with no DNA. In germline, CDR1 is MGHDK, CDR2 SYGVNS. The CDR3 has 14 residues. The CDR3 protein is CASSEGASLDEQFF.

The chain combines TRBV7-2 with TRBJ2-7; TCRdb's D gene call, TRBD1, goes unchecked for lack of DNA. Germline CDR1 and CDR2: SGHTA and FQGNSA. The CDR3 sequence is 15 residues long. CDR3 residues: CASSLGRGFRYEQYF.

The chain employs TRBV18 and TRBJ2-3. CDR1 KGHSH and CDR2 LQKENI come from the germline V gene. The CDR3 extends over 13 amino acids. CDR3 sequence reads: CASSKERLDTQYF.

CDR3 protein: CASSPGGALTDTQYF. V and J are TRBV7-3 and TRBJ2-3; TCRdb reports TRBD2, a call that lacks DNA to check it against. This CDR3 spans 15 amino acids. CDR1 and CDR2 (germline): SGHTA, FQGTGA.

The CDR3 protein is CATSDWAGELFF. The rearrangement links TRBV24-1 to TRBJ2-2. Per the germline V gene, CDR1 is KGHDR and CDR2 is SFDVKD. The CDR3 runs 12 residues.

The gene calls are TRBV6-1 and TRBJ2-6. Germline V gives CDR1 MNHNS, CDR2 SASEGT. The CDR3 has 14 residues. CDR3: CASSDRAGANVLTF.

The chain uses TRBV6-4 and TRBJ2-7. The CDR3 loop spans 13 amino acids. The V gene's germline CDR1 is MRHNA and CDR2 SNTAGT. The CDR3 reads CASSYRPDYEQYF.

This chain links TRBV27 with TRBJ2-2. This CDR3 is built from 11 residues. The germline V gene has CDR1 MNHEY and CDR2 SMNVEV (reference sequence). This CDR3 is CASSLEGELFF.

CDR3 in amino acids: CASSFGTGGNYGYTF. The chain recombines TRBV7-2 with TRBJ1-2; TCRdb's D call of TRBD1 is untestable without DNA. From germline, CDR1 is SGHTA and CDR2 FQGNSA. The CDR3 contains 15 residues. Using reference TRBV7-2 and TRBJ1-2 for the parts outside the CDR3, the full variable domain is GAGVSQSPSNKVTEKGKDVELRCDPISGHTALYWYRQSLGQGLEFLIYFQGNSAPDKSGLPSDRFSAERTGGSVSTLTIQRTQQEDSAVYLCASSFGTGGNYGYTFGSGTRLTVV.

The genes are TRBV30 and TRBJ1-3. The germline gives CDR1 GTSNPN, CDR2 SVGIG (reference sequence). The length of the CDR3 is 15 residues. CDR3 region: CAWRTREVSGNTIYF. Full variable domain (outside the CDR3, taken from reference TRBV30 and TRBJ1-3): SQTIHQWPATLVQPVGSPLSLECTVEGTSNPNLYWYRQAAGRGLQLLFYSVGIGQISSEVPQNLSASRPQDRQFILSSKKLLLSDSGFYLCAWRTREVSGNTIYFGEGSWLTVV.

The chain is built from TRBV2 and TRBJ1-5; the TRBD1 assignment by TCRdb is unverifiable without DNA. The germline CDR1 and CDR2 sequences are SNHLY and FYNNEI. CDR3 length equals 13 residues. This CDR3 is CASVRDTNQPQHF.

The gene calls are TRBV7-2 and TRBJ1-3. The CDR3 consists of 16 residues. Germline values: CDR1 SGHTA, CDR2 FQGNSA. CDR3 loop: CASSPAGGSSGNTIYF.

V and J are TRBV19 and TRBJ1-5; checking the TCRdb D call of TRBD1 is not possible without DNA. The germline V gene has CDR1 LNHDA and CDR2 SQIVND (reference sequence). The CDR3 totals 15 residues. The CDR3 region is CASRRTGHKNQPQHF.

The chain has TRBV28 and TRBJ1-5; TCRdb designates TRBD1, a call that cannot be tested without DNA. The germline CDR1 and CDR2 sequences are MDHEN and SYDVKM. This CDR3 is 15 amino acids long. Here the CDR3 reads CASSLRDRPNQPQHF. Full variable domain (outside the CDR3, taken from reference TRBV28 and TRBJ1-5): DVKVTQSSRYLVKRTGEKVFLECVQDMDHENMFWYRQDPGLGLRLIYFSYDVKMKEKGDIPEGYSVSREKKERFSLILESASTNQTSMYLCASSLRDRPNQPQHFGDGTRLSIL.

The CDR3 reads CASTRDPGITEAFF. The genes are TRBV12-3 or TRBV12-4 and TRBJ1-1; the D call from TCRdb, TRBD1, cannot be confirmed without DNA. The CDR3 consists of 14 residues.

The V gene is TRBV6-6, the J gene TRBJ1-6; TCRdb picks TRBD1, but there is no DNA to check that call. CDR1 MNHNY and CDR2 SVGAGI come from the germline V gene (reference sequence). The CDR3 has 14 amino acids. The CDR3 sequence is CASSPTGRDSPLHF.

The V call is TRBV3-1, the J call TRBJ2-2. The CDR3 covers 12 residues. The germline V gene has CDR1 LGHDT and CDR2 YNNKEL (reference sequence). The CDR3 spells CASSQAGGELFF.

The chain employs TRBV6-1 and TRBJ2-5; without DNA, the TCRdb call of TRBD1 cannot be checked. CDR1 and CDR2 (germline): MNHNS, SASEGT. The CDR3 is made up of 16 amino acids. The CDR3 region is CASSPGRKGGGETQYF.

This chain connects TRBV20-1 to TRBJ1-2; TCRdb's D call, TRBD1, is unchecked because there is no DNA. Germline CDR1 DFQATT, CDR2 SNEGSKA (reference sequence). There are 16 residues in the CDR3. CDR3 loop: CSARDPYLGQGAGYTF.

V and J are TRBV4-2 and TRBJ2-7; TCRdb proposes TRBD1, but this gene call is untestable without DNA. CDR3 length equals 14 residues. Per the germline V gene, CDR1 is LGHNA and CDR2 is YNFKEQ. The CDR3 reads CASSQGFRGDEQYF.

The gene calls are TRBV5-1 and TRBJ1-2; lacking DNA, the TRBD1 call made by TCRdb goes unchecked. Germline V gene sequence: CDR1 SGHRS, CDR2 YFSETQ. The CDR3 sequence is 14 residues long. CDR3 in amino acids: CASSATGDSGGYTF.

CDR3 sequence reads: CASSQGLADDNEQFF. The gene calls are TRBV4-3 and TRBJ2-1; TCRdb returns TRBD2, unconfirmable since there is no DNA. CDR1 and CDR2 from the germline V gene are LGHNA and YSLEER. The CDR3 sequence is 15 residues long.

The rearrangement uses TRBV3-1 and TRBJ2-1. Germline CDR1 LGHDT, CDR2 YNNKEL (reference sequence). There are 14 residues in the CDR3. The CDR3 spells CASSQKLPYNEQFF.

The V gene is TRBV5-1, the J gene TRBJ2-1; TCRdb's D call, TRBD2, is unchecked because there is no DNA. The CDR3 consists of 16 residues. CDR1 and CDR2 from the germline V gene are SGHRS and YFSETQ. The CDR3 sequence: CASSLAGGRAVDEQFF.